Following are 31 T cell receptor beta chains from one sample sequenced in a study of T cell responses to AZD1222 COVID-19 vaccine (dated by TCRdb to the early 2020s). The time point tag for this specimen amounts to: baseline before first vaccination. Receptors were amplified or captured by the immunoSEQ multiplex PCR assay. TCRdb limited this immuneACCESS table to in-frame rearrangements with V and J called. A share of clones is missing; checked studies link under half to unresolved V genes, and the rest is unexplained. Within this sample are 110,000 to 150,000 clones, with approximately 90% of them counted one time only. The top ten clones comprise less than 4.5% of the sample. The input for sequencing was peripheral blood, taken on day 0 of AZD1222 vaccination. The origin of the receptors is an adult in good health.

This clone was seen once. The chain combines TRBV10-2 with TRBJ1-2; 7 nucleotides line up with TRBD1. The CDR3 has 13 residues. Losses at the gene ends were 3 bases for V and 8 bases for J; bases not matched to a gene: 6. Germline V gene lookup returns CDR1 WSHSY and CDR2 SAAADI. The CDR3 region has the DNA TGCGCCAGCAGTGAAAGACAGGGTGTCGGCTACACCTTC. Its translation is CASSERQGVGYTF.

This rearrangement joins TRBV13 to TRBJ2-1; D might be TRBD2 (6 bases). The germline V gene has CDR1 PRHDT and CDR2 FYEKMQ (reference sequence). This CDR3 is 15 amino acids long. Trimming removed 7 bases from V and 7 bases from J, with 20 bases in between. This chain's CDR3 is CASIDRESPWNEQFF. CDR3 DNA: TGTGCCAGCATCGACCGGGAGTCTCCGTGGAATGAGCAGTTCTTC.

The chain links TRBV6-5 to TRBJ1-2; weak D call: TRBD1 (6 bases). Trimming took 11 bases from V and 7 from J, leaving 26 bases between them. The germline gives CDR1 MNHEY, CDR2 SVGAGI. The CDR3 has 15 residues. CDR3 bases: TGTGCCGGATACCTACAATCAGGGGCGGCGGGTGGCTACACCTTC. This sequence encodes CAGYLQSGAAGGYTF.

The CDR3 coding sequence is TGTGCCAGCAGCTTAGAGTCCTCCGAGACCCAGTACTTC. It is translated as CASSLESSETQYF. The chain has TRBV7-2 and TRBJ2-5; D is unresolved. The CDR3 is 13 residues long. Trimming pared 1 base from V and 5 bases from J, leaving 8 bases between. Germline V gene lookup returns CDR1 SGHTA and CDR2 FQGNSA.

The J gene is TRBJ1-1, the V gene TRBV9; D perhaps matches TRBD1 (5 bases). V was clipped by 6 bases and J by 1 base, with 22 bases between them. The V gene's germline CDR1 is SGDLS and CDR2 YYNGEE. This CDR3 region has 17 residues. The chain's CDR3 is CASTLGGVARRNTEAFF. For the CDR3, the DNA is TGTGCCAGCACCCTGGGGGGGGTCGCCCGAAGGAACACTGAAGCTTTCTTT.

CDR3 in amino acids: CASSFVGTYEQYF. Here the CDR3 DNA reads TGTGCCAGCAGTTTTGTGGGGACCTACGAGCAGTACTTC. The rearrangement uses TRBV28 and TRBJ2-7, with D hard to call. CDR3 length equals 13 residues. Germline CDR1 and CDR2: MDHEN and SYDVKM. The V end lost 3 bases, the J end lost 2 bases, and 8 bases lay between the germline ends.

The J gene is TRBJ1-2, the V gene TRBV5-1, with D possibly TRBD1 on 5 matching bases. The ends were cut back, 4 bases at V and 4 bases at J, with 20 bases in the middle. The germline V gene has CDR1 SGHRS and CDR2 YFSETQ. This CDR3 comprises 16 residues. The CDR3 loop reads CASSPPVGGIGYGYTF. The CDR3 coding sequence is TGCGCCAGCAGCCCCCCCGTCGGGGGGATTGGCTATGGCTACACCTTC.

The chain uses TRBV19 and TRBJ2-1, with a weak D call TRBD1 (6 bases). Between the trimmed V and J ends, which lost 0 bases and 0 bases, there was a span of 9 bases. The V gene's germline CDR1 is LNHDA and CDR2 SQIVND (reference sequence). This CDR3 is 16 amino acids long. In nucleotides, the CDR3 is TGTGCCAGTAGTATAGAGGGCAGGGGCTCCTACAATGAGCAGTTCTTC. It yields the protein CASSIEGRGSYNEQFF.

This chain joins TRBV27 and TRBJ1-1; possible D gene TRBD1, 6 bases. Germline CDR1 is MNHEY and CDR2 is SMNVEV (reference sequence). This CDR3 has 13 amino acids. V was shortened by 6 bases and J by 9 bases, with 17 bases between the two germline ends. The CDR3 region is CASSPTGMVKAFF. As DNA, the CDR3 is TGTGCCAGCAGCCCCACAGGGATGGTGAAAGCTTTCTTT.

The chain uses TRBV6-6 and TRBJ1-6; 7 positions agree with TRBD1. From germline, CDR1 is MNHNY and CDR2 SVGAGI (reference sequence). Trimming took 5 bases from V and 5 from J; bases not matched to a gene: 6. CDR3 length equals 15 residues. The CDR3 bases are TGTGCCAGCAGTCTCGACAGGGACGATAATTCACCCCTCCACTTT. Amino acids: CASSLDRDDNSPLHF.

V and J are TRBV6-4 and TRBJ1-2; the D gene is possibly TRBD1 (6 bases). Germline loops: CDR1 MRHNA, CDR2 SNTAGT. Trimming stripped 6 bases from V and 3 bases from J, with 17 bases between. The CDR3 has 15 amino acids. This CDR3 reads CASSPTREGDYGYTF. For the CDR3, the DNA is TGTGCCAGCAGCCCTACAAGGGAGGGGGACTATGGCTACACCTTC.

The gene calls are TRBV7-8 and TRBJ2-3; the D gene is possibly TRBD2 (7 bases). Trimming removed 1 base at V and 1 base at J, with 18 bases between. This CDR3 spans 18 amino acids. Germline V gene lookup returns CDR1 SGHVS and CDR2 FQNEAQ. The CDR3 here is CASSLVLFGGAGTDTQYF. CDR3 nucleotide sequence: TGTGCCAGCAGCTTAGTTCTCTTTGGGGGGGCCGGCACAGATACGCAGTATTTT. The variable domain in full, completed from reference TRBV7-8 and TRBJ2-3, reads GAGVSQSPRYKVAKRGQDVALRCDPISGHVSLFWYQQALGQGPEFLTYFQNEAQLDKSGLPSDRFFAERPEGSVSTLKIQRTQQEDSAVYLCASSLVLFGGAGTDTQYFGPGTRLTVL.

This chain joins TRBV11-3 and TRBJ2-1, with 8 bases fitting TRBD2. From germline, CDR1 is SGHNT and CDR2 YENEEA. The V segment lost 0 bases and the J segment 4 bases; nucleotides outside the gene matches: 2. This CDR3 region has 15 residues. Here the CDR3 reads CASSLDSGVYNEQFF. The CDR3 DNA reads as TGTGCCAGCAGCTTAGATAGCGGGGTGTACAATGAGCAGTTCTTC.

This sequence joins TRBV7-8 and TRBJ1-1, with D maybe TRBD1 (5 bases). The CDR3 has 14 amino acids. The germline V gene has CDR1 SGHVS and CDR2 FQNEAQ. V gave up 3 bases and J gave up 6 bases, with 14 bases separating them. The CDR3 reads CASSFSVQGSEAFF. The CDR3 DNA reads as TGTGCCAGCAGCTTTAGTGTCCAGGGCTCTGAAGCTTTCTTT.

This clone was seen once. V usage is TRBV30 and J usage is TRBJ2-5; no firm D call. V was trimmed by 1 base and J by 1 base, leaving 10 bases between them. The germline gives CDR1 GTSNPN, CDR2 SVGIG (reference sequence). CDR3 size: 14 residues. For the CDR3, the DNA is TGTGCCTGGAGTGGGATCAGGATCCAAGAGACCCAGTACTTC. Encoded protein: CAWSGIRIQETQYF.

This chain uses TRBV5-1 with TRBJ2-3, with 9 bases matching TRBD1. The CDR3 spans 19 residues. With V trimmed by 0 bases and J by 1 base, 12 bases remained unmatched. CDR1 is SGHRS and CDR2 is YFSETQ in the germline V gene. The CDR3 protein is CASSLDWFGWTGGTDTQYF. The CDR3 bases are TGCGCCAGCAGCTTGGATTGGTTTGGCTGGACAGGGGGCACAGATACGCAGTATTTT.

This sequence joins TRBV19 and TRBJ2-3; D is unresolved. Trimming took 0 bases from V and 2 from J, leaving 9 bases between them. CDR1 and CDR2 from the germline V gene are LNHDA and SQIVND (reference sequence). The CDR3 covers 15 residues. CDR3 protein: CASSIETMNTDTQYF. CDR3 coding DNA: TGTGCCAGTAGTATAGAGACGATGAACACAGATACGCAGTATTTT.

In this sample, this clone turned up a few times. V and J are TRBV5-1 and TRBJ2-7, with a weak D call TRBD1 (5 bases). Germline CDR1 is SGHRS and CDR2 is YFSETQ. The CDR3 is made up of 12 amino acids. The V and J ends lost 3 bases and 6 bases respectively, with 10 bases between them. The CDR3 is CASSSQGTEQYF. The DNA for the CDR3 is TGCGCCAGCAGCTCCCAGGGTACCGAGCAGTACTTC.

The genes are TRBV7-3 and TRBJ2-1; 10 nucleotides match TRBD2. The CDR3 has 20 amino acids. J lost 0 bases, V lost 5 bases, and 16 bases had no gene match. Germline values: CDR1 SGHTA, CDR2 FQGTGA. The CDR3 here is CASSQIILAGGLSSYNEQFF. For the CDR3, the DNA is TGTGCCAGCAGCCAGATTATTTTAGCGGGAGGACTCAGCTCCTACAATGAGCAGTTCTTC.

The J gene is TRBJ1-5, the V gene TRBV19, with D tentatively TRBD1 (6 bases). Deletions cut 4 bases from V and 7 bases from J, with 17 bases between. This CDR3 has 15 residues. The V gene's germline CDR1 is LNHDA and CDR2 SQIVND (reference sequence). The CDR3 region has the DNA TGTGCCAGTAGTACGAAACAGGGTGCTCGGCAGCCCCAGCATTTT. Protein sequence: CASSTKQGARQPQHF.

The gene calls are TRBV5-1 and TRBJ1-4; D unclear. Germline CDR1 and CDR2: SGHRS and YFSETQ. There are 16 residues in the CDR3. Deletions cut 0 bases from V and 0 bases from J, with 9 bases between. The CDR3 DNA is TGCGCCAGCAGCTTGGAGGGATCAGCAACTAATGAAAAACTGTTTTTT. Amino acids: CASSLEGSATNEKLFF. The full variable domain, with the rest looked up from reference TRBV5-1 and TRBJ1-4, is KAGVTQTPRYLIKTRGQQVTLSCSPISGHRSVSWYQQTPGQGLQFLFEYFSETQRNKGNFPGRFSGRQFSNSRSEMNVSTLELGDSALYLCASSLEGSATNEKLFFGSGTQLSVL.

This sequence joins TRBV28 and TRBJ2-3, with D possibly being TRBD2 (6 bases). Germline assignment: CDR1 MDHEN and CDR2 SYDVKM. This CDR3 comprises 14 residues. The V and J ends lost 4 bases and 6 bases respectively, with 14 bases between them. CDR3 bases: TGTGCCAGCAGTTCGGGACGGGAGTGGGATACGCAGTATTTT. Protein: CASSSGREWDTQYF. The full variable domain, in which reference TRBV28 and TRBJ2-3 provide the parts outside the CDR3, is DVKVTQSSRYLVKRTGEKVFLECVQDMDHENMFWYRQDPGLGLRLIYFSYDVKMKEKGDIPEGYSVSREKKERFSLILESASTNQTSMYLCASSSGREWDTQYFGPGTRLTVL.

V usage is TRBV18 and J usage is TRBJ1-1; no clear D. This CDR3 spans 13 amino acids. Germline CDR1 and CDR2: KGHSH and LQKENI. The germline V and J ends were trimmed by 1 base and 1 base, with 4 bases remaining between them. The DNA for the CDR3 is TGTGCCAGCTCACCACAGGCGAACACTGAAGCTTTCTTT. It is translated as CASSPQANTEAFF.

This chain links TRBV30 with TRBJ2-5; 9 nucleotides line up with TRBD2. Per germline, CDR1 GTSNPN and CDR2 SVGIG (reference sequence). J gave up 2 bases and V 3 bases, and 7 bases lay outside the gene matches. The CDR3 extends over 15 amino acids. The CDR3 loop reads CAWSAGTSFQETQYF. The DNA for the CDR3 is TGTGCCTGGAGCGCCGGGACTAGCTTTCAAGAGACCCAGTACTTC.

The genes are TRBV7-9 and TRBJ2-2; no firm D call. CDR1 SEHNR and CDR2 FQNEAQ come from the germline V gene (reference sequence). Trimming pared 5 bases from V and 1 base from J, leaving 11 bases between. This CDR3 spans 15 amino acids. In DNA form, the CDR3 reads TGTGCCAGCAGCGGACGGACGGAGAACACCGGGGAGCTGTTTTTT. This sequence encodes CASSGRTENTGELFF.

The chain couples TRBV6-4 to TRBJ2-1; D is unclear. Trimming cost V 5 bases and J 7 bases, with 12 bases left between them. The germline V gene has CDR1 MRHNA and CDR2 SNTAGT. This CDR3 has 13 amino acids. The CDR3 protein is CASSPEAANEQFF. The DNA of the CDR3 is TGTGCCAGCAGTCCAGAGGCCGCGAATGAGCAGTTCTTC.

This rearrangement joins TRBV20-1 to TRBJ1-2, with D perhaps TRBD1 (6 bases). The CDR3 has 12 amino acids. Looked up from germline, CDR1 is DFQATT and CDR2 is SNEGSKA (reference sequence). V shed 3 bases and J shed 8 bases, with 13 bases lying between them. Here the CDR3 DNA reads TGCAGTGCTAGTCGGACAGCCGGCGGCTACACCTTC. As protein: CSASRTAGGYTF.

This chain uses TRBV29-1 with TRBJ2-2, with unresolved D. Germline loops: CDR1 SQVTM, CDR2 ANQGSEA. Trimming pared 4 bases from V and 3 bases from J, leaving 12 bases between. This CDR3 is built from 14 residues. The CDR3 reads CSVGGPPYTGELFF. The DNA of the CDR3 is TGCAGCGTTGGAGGACCTCCTTACACCGGGGAGCTGTTTTTT.

The V call is TRBV6-4, the J call TRBJ1-6, with D unclear. Germline V gene lookup returns CDR1 MRHNA and CDR2 SNTAGT. V shed 3 bases and J shed 7 bases, with 16 bases lying between them. The CDR3 is 16 amino acids. The CDR3 region is CASSDRHPTTNSPLHF. CDR3 bases: TGTGCCAGCAGTGATAGACACCCCACAACCAATTCACCCCTCCACTTT.

The V gene is TRBV11-2, the J gene TRBJ2-3; 8 bases are shared with TRBD1. The ends lost 4 bases at V and 8 bases at J; junction bases unmatched: 5. CDR1 and CDR2 from the germline V gene are SGHAT and FQNNGV. The CDR3 runs 13 residues. Here the CDR3 reads CASSSRTGTTQYF. In nucleotides, the CDR3 is TGTGCCAGCAGCTCTAGGACAGGGACTACGCAGTATTTT.

This clone was recorded only once. J is TRBJ1-2 and V is TRBV4-1, with D perhaps matching TRBD1 (5 bases). V was cut by 0 bases and J by 4 bases, with 15 bases left in between. The CDR3 length is 16 residues. Germline V gives CDR1 MGHRA, CDR2 YSYEKL. This CDR3 is CASSQDRGRVSYGYTF. CDR3 coding DNA: TGCGCCAGCAGCCAAGATAGGGGCCGGGTGAGCTATGGCTACACCTTC.